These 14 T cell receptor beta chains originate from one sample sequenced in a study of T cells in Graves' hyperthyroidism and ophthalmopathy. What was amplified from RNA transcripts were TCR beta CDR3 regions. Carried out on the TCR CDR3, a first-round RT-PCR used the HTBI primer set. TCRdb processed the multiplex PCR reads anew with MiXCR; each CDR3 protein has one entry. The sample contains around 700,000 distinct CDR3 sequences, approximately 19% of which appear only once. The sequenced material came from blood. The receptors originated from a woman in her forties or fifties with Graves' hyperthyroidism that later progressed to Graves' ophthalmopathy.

The CDR3 loop is CSAGVGETQYF. CDR3 in DNA: TGCAGTGCCGGGGTAGGGGAGACCCAGTACTTC. The chain combines TRBV20-1 with TRBJ2-5; maybe TRBD2 (5 bases). Germline V gives CDR1 DFQATT, CDR2 SNEGSKA (reference sequence). The CDR3 is 11 residues long. Trimming cost V 6 bases and J 5 bases, with 10 bases left between them.

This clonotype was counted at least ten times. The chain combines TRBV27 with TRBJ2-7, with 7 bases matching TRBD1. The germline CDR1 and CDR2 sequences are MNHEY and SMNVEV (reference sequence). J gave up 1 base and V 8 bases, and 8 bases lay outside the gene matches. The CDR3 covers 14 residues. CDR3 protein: CASSATGYSYEQYF. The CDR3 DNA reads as TGTGCCAGCTCCGCGACAGGGTATTCCTACGAGCAGTACTTC.

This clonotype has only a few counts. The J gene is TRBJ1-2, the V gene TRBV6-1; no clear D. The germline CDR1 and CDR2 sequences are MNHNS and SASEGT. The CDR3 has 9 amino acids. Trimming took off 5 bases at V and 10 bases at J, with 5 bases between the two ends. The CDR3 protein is CASSTTYTF. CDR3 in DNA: TGTGCCAGCAGTACCACCTACACCTTC.

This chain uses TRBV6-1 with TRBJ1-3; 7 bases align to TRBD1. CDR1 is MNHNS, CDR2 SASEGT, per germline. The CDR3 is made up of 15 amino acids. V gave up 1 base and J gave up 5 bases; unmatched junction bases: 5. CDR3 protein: CASSEGQGARNTIYF. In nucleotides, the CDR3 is TGTGCCAGCAGTGAAGGACAGGGCGCAAGAAACACCATATATTTT.

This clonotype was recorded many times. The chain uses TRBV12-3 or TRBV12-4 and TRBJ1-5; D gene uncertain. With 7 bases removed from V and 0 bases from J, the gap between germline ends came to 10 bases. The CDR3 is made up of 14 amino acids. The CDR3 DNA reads TGTGCCAGCACCCTAGGGCGTAGCAATCAGCCCCAGCATTTT. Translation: CASTLGRSNQPQHF.

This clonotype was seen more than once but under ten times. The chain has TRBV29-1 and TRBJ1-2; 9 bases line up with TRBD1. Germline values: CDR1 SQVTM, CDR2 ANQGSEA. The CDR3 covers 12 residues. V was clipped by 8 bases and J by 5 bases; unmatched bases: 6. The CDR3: CSHTGTGYGYTF. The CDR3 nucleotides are TGCAGCCACACGGGGACAGGGTATGGCTACACCTTC.

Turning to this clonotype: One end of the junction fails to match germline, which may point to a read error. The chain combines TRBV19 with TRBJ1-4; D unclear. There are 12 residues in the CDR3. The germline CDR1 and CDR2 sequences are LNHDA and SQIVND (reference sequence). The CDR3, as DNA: TGTACCAGTGGGAGAAGGCGTGAAAAACTGTTTTTT. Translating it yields CTSGRRREKLFF.

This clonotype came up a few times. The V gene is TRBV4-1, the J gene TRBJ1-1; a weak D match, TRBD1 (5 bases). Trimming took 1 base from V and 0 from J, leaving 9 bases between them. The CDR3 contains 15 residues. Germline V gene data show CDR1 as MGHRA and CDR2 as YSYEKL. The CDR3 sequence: CASSQGKGLNTEAFF. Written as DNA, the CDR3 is TGCGCCAGCAGCCAAGGTAAGGGGCTGAACACTGAAGCTTTCTTT.

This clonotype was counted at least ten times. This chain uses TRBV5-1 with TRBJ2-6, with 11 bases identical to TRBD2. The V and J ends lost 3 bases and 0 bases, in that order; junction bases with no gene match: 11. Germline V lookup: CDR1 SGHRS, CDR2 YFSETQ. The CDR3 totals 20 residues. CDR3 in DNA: TGCGCCAGCAGCTCCCATTCCGCTAGCGGGGGGTTCTCTGGGGCCAACGTCCTGACTTTC. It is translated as CASSSHSASGGFSGANVLTF.

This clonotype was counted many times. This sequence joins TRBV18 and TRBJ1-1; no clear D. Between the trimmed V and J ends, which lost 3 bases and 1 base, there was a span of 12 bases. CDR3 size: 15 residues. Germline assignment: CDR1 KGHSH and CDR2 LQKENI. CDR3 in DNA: TGTGCCAGCTCACCCCGCAGCCAGGCGAACACTGAAGCTTTCTTT. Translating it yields CASSPRSQANTEAFF.

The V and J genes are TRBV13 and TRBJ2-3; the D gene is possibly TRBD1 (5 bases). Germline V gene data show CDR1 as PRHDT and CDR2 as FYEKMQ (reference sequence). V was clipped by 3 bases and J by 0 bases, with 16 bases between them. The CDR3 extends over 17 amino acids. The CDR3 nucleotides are TGTGCCAGCAGCTTGGGGCCCTCCACTTTTAGCACAGATACGCAGTATTTT. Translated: CASSLGPSTFSTDTQYF.

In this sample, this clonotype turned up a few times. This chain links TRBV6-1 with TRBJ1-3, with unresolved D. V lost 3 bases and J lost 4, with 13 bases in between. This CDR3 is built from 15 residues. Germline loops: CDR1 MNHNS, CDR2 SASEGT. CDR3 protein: CASSELDGFGNTIYF. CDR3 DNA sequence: TGTGCCAGCAGTGAGTTGGACGGGTTCGGAAACACCATATATTTT.

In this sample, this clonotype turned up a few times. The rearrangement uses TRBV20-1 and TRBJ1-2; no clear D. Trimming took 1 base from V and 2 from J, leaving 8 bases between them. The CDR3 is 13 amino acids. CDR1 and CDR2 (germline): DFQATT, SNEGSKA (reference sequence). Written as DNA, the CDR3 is TGCAGTGCTAGAGGTGGGCAGAACTATGGCTACACCTTC. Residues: CSARGGQNYGYTF.

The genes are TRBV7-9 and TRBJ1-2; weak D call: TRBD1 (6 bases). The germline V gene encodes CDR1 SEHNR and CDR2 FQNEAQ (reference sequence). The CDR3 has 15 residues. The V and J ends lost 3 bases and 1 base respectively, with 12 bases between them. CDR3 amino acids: CASSFPGADNYGYTF. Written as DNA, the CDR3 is TGTGCCAGCAGCTTCCCAGGGGCTGATAACTATGGCTACACCTTC.